This is a list of T cell receptor beta chains from one sample in a study of blood T cell repertoires in COVID-19. Measured with immunoSEQ multiplex PCR; TCRdb has only the in-frame clones, and not every one. Among 150,000 to 200,000 clones, 88% were seen once, and the ten largest hold under 5%. The sample consisted of peripheral blood. The receptor set was obtained from a human donor in a cohort sampled during active COVID-19. The CDR3 runs from the conserved cysteine through the conserved F or W. The D gene is left open where the match is weak. Some rows mark clone size as missing; the rest say once, few, many or name a class of expanded clone.

V,size,J,D,CDR3,DNA
TRBV4-2,NA,TRBJ1-1,NA,CASSQESRDTEAFF,TGTGCCAGCAGCCAAGAGTCCAGGGACACTGAAGCTTTCTTT
TRBV6-2/TRBV6-3,NA,TRBJ1-2,TRBD1,CASSLDRGGYGYTF,TGTGCCAGCAGTTTGGACAGGGGAGGCTATGGCTACACCTTC
TRBV9,NA,TRBJ2-3,NA,CASSTRDIEGTQYF,TGTGCCAGCAGCACCCGGGACATCGAAGGTACGCAGTATTTT
TRBV27,NA,TRBJ2-7,TRBD2,CASSPTSGSYEQYF,TGTGCCAGCAGTCCGACTAGCGGCTCCTACGAGCAGTACTTC
TRBV4-2,NA,TRBJ2-1,NA,CASSSRDTTTNEQFF,TGTGCCAGCAGCTCCCGGGACACCACCACCAATGAGCAGTTCTTC
TRBV5-1,NA,TRBJ2-7,TRBD1,CASSETGVYEQYF,TGCGCCAGCAGCGAGACAGGGGTGTACGAGCAGTACTTC
TRBV7-9,few,TRBJ1-1,NA,CASSFPEEAFF,TGTGCCAGCAGCTTCCCCGAGGAAGCTTTCTTT
TRBV5-6,NA,TRBJ2-7,TRBD2,CASSAGGLAGDFHEQYF,TGTGCCAGCAGCGCTGGGGGACTAGCGGGGGACTTCCACGAGCAGTACTTC
TRBV3-1/TRBV3-2,NA,TRBJ2-5,TRBD2,CASSSSNGRETQYF,TGTGCCAGCTCCTCTTCCAACGGGAGGGAGACCCAGTACTTC
TRBV25-1,NA,TRBJ2-7,TRBD2,CASASGRAYEQYF,TGTGCCAGCGCTAGCGGGAGGGCGTACGAGCAGTACTTC
TRBV30,NA,TRBJ1-2,NA,CAWSEAEFYGYTF,TGTGCCTGGAGTGAAGCCGAATTCTATGGCTACACCTTC
TRBV15,NA,TRBJ2-7,NA,CATSRELADYEQYF,TGTGCCACCAGCAGAGAATTAGCGGACTACGAGCAGTACTTC
TRBV5-1,few,TRBJ2-7,NA,CASSRQVTYEQYF,TGCGCCAGCAGCCGACAGGTCACCTACGAGCAGTACTTC
TRBV28,NA,TRBJ1-1,NA,CASSLGQKNTEAFF,TGTGCCAGCAGTTTAGGACAGAAGAACACTGAAGCTTTCTTT
TRBV9,NA,TRBJ2-1,TRBD2,CASSEGGLVEQFF,TGTGCCAGCAGCGAGGGGGGACTAGTAGAGCAGTTCTTC
TRBV9,NA,TRBJ2-5,NA,CASSGTGSQETQYF,TGTGCCAGCAGCGGCACCGGGTCCCAAGAGACCCAGTACTTC